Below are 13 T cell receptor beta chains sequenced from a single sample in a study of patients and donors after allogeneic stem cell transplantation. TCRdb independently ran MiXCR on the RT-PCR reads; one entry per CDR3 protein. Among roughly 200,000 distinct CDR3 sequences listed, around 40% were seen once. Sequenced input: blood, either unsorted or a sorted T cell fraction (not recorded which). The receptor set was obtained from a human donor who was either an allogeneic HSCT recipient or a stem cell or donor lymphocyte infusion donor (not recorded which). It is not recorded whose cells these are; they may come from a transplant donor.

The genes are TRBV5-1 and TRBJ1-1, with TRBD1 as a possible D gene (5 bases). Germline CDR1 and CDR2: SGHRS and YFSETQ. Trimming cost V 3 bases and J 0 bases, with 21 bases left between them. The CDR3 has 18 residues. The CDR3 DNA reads TGCGCCAGCAGCTATTTTTACGGTTTGAGGGACCTGAACACTGAAGCTTTCTTT. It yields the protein CASSYFYGLRDLNTEAFF. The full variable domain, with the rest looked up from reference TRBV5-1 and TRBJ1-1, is KAGVTQTPRYLIKTRGQQVTLSCSPISGHRSVSWYQQTPGQGLQFLFEYFSETQRNKGNFPGRFSGRQFSNSRSEMNVSTLELGDSALYLCASSYFYGLRDLNTEAFFGQGTRLTVV.

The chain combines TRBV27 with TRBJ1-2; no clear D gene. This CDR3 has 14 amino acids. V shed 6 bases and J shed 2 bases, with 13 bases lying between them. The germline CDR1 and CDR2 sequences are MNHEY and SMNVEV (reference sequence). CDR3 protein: CASRPGSGNYGYTF. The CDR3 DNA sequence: TGTGCCAGCAGGCCCGGGAGTGGGAACTATGGCTACACCTTC.

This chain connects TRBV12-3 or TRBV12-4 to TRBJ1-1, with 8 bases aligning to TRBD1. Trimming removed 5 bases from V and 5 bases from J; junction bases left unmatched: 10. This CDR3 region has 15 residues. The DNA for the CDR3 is TGTGCCAGCAGTCCCAGGACAGGGCGAGGGACTGAAGCTTTCTTT. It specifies CASSPRTGRGTEAFF.

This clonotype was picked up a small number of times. The CDR3 DNA is TGTGCCAGCAGAGCGCAGGCCAATTCACCCCTCCACTTT. Protein sequence: CASRAQANSPLHF. The chain has TRBV6-5 and TRBJ1-6; no clear D gene. This CDR3 region has 13 residues. The V end was cut by 6 bases, the J end by 7 bases, with 10 bases between. The germline CDR1 and CDR2 sequences are MNHEY and SVGAGI.

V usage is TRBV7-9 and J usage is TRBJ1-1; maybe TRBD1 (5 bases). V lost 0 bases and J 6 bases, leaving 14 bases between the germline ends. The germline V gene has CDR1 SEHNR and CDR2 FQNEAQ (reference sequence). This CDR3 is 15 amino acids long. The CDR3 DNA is TGTGCCAGCAGCTTAGCGGTAGGGGAAAGGGCTGAAGCTTTCTTT. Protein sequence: CASSLAVGERAEAFF.

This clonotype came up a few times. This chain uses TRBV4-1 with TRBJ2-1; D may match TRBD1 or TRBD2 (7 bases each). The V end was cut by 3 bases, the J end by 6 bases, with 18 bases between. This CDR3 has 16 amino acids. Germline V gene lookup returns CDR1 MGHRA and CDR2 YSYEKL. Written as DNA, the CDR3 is TGCGCCAGCAGCCACAGAACCGACAGGGAGGGCAATGAGCAGTTCTTC. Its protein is CASSHRTDREGNEQFF.

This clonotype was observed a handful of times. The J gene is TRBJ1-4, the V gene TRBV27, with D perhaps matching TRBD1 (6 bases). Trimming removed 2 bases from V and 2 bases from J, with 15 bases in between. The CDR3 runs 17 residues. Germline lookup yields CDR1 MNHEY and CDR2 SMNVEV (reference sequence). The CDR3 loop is CASSLGQGRRTNEKLFF. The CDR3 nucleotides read TGTGCCAGCAGTTTAGGGCAGGGGAGGAGGACTAATGAAAAACTGTTTTTT.

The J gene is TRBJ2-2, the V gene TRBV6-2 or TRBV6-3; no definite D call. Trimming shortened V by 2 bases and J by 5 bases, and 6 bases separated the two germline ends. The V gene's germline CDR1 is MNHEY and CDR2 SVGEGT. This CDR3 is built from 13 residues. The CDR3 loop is CASSYGPTGELFF. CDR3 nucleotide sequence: TGTGCCAGCAGTTACGGACCTACCGGGGAGCTGTTTTTT.

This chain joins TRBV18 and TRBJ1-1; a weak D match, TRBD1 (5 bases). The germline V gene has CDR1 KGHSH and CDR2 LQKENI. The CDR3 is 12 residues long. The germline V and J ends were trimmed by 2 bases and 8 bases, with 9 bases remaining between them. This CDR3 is CASSPGAGEAFF. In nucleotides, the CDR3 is TGTGCCAGCTCACCAGGGGCCGGCGAAGCTTTCTTT.

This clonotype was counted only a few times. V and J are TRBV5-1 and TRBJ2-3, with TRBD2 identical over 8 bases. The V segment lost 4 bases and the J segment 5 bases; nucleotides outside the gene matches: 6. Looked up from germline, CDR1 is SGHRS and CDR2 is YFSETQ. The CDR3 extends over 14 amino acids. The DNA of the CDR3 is TGCGCCAGCAGCACCGGACTAGCTGTAGATACGCAGTATTTT. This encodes CASSTGLAVDTQYF.

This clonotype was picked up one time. The CDR3 region has the DNA TGTGCCAGCAGGGGACAGGGGGGCGTCACTGAAGCTTTCTTT. Its protein is CASRGQGGVTEAFF. The genes are TRBV12-3 or TRBV12-4 and TRBJ1-1; TRBD1 aligns across 11 bases. The CDR3 is made up of 14 amino acids. Unmatched junction bases numbered 4, after V lost 6 bases and J lost 4 bases.

This CDR3 is CASSQEGTGYTYEQFF. The DNA for the CDR3 is TGTGCCAGCAGCCAAGAAGGGACAGGGTATACCTATGAGCAGTTCTTC. The chain has TRBV4-2 and TRBJ2-1; 9 positions agree with TRBD1. CDR1 LGHNA and CDR2 YNFKEQ come from the germline V gene. The CDR3 sequence is 16 residues long. With V trimmed by 0 bases and J by 8 bases, 8 bases remained unmatched.

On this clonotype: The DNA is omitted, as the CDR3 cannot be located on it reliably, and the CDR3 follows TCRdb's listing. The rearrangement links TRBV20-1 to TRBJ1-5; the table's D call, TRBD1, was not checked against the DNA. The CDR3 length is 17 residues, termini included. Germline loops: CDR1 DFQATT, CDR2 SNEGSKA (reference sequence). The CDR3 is CSARDLERDSNNQPQHF.